Sequencing of this T cell receptor beta chain was carried out in a study of glioma-infiltrating T cells. Study background: Presurgical dexamethasone in glioma patients lasted six or fewer days. Approximately 920,000 peripheral T cells were targeted at roughly 4.5- to 11-fold coverage. Study-wide findings and caveats: Above-expected tissue-blood divergence occurred in all gliomas, most in low-grade ones.

The iRepertoire nested amplicon-rescue multiplex PCR amplified TCR alpha and beta CDR3s from RNA. TCRdb processed the multiplex PCR reads anew with MiXCR; each CDR3 protein has one entry. The sample has more than 350,000 distinct CDR3 sequences, roughly two fifths seen once; the top ten hold around 12%. The CDR3 runs to 13 residues. With 7 bases removed from V and 4 bases from J, the gap between germline ends came to 14 bases. Germline V gene lookup returns CDR1 MNHEY and CDR2 SVGEGT. This clonotype turned up a few times. Antigen: not known. The chain recombines TRBV6-2 or TRBV6-3 with TRBJ2-7; D possibly matches TRBD1 or TRBD2 (5 bases each). The sequencing sample was made of glioma tissue, nonneoplastic brain tissue, or PBMCs (not recorded which). The receptor was isolated from a human donor with low-grade glioma or glioblastoma, undergoing nonglioma brain surgery, or in good health (not recorded which). CDR3 amino acids: CASTPQGDYEQYF. Written as DNA, the CDR3 is TGTGCCAGCACTCCTCAGGGAGATTACGAGCAGTACTTC.